The 12 T cell receptor beta chains presented below share a single source sample, sequenced in a study of T cell responses to AZD1222 COVID-19 vaccine. Sequenced by immunoSEQ multiplex PCR; TCRdb stores in-frame clones only, minus some. The repertoire holds 95,000 to 150,000 clones, with around 85% as singletons. Sequenced here: peripheral blood, sampled on day 0 of AZD1222 vaccination. The receptors derive from an adult in good health.

This chain uses TRBV9 with TRBJ1-1; 7 nucleotides line up with TRBD1. There are 15 residues in the CDR3. Per germline, CDR1 SGDLS and CDR2 YYNGEE. V shed 5 bases, J shed 1 base, and the junction held 8 bases outside the gene matches. CDR3 in amino acids: CASRAGGLTNTEAFF. Here the CDR3 DNA reads TGTGCCAGCAGGGCAGGGGGTTTGACGAACACTGAAGCTTTCTTT.

The chain combines TRBV6-6 with TRBJ1-1; D possibly corresponds to TRBD1 (6 bases). Between the trimmed V and J ends, which lost 6 bases and 6 bases, there was a span of 14 bases. This CDR3 has 13 amino acids. CDR1 MNHNY and CDR2 SVGAGI come from the germline V gene (reference sequence). This CDR3 reads CASSRDRPSEAFF. CDR3 coding DNA: TGTGCCAGCAGCCGAGACAGGCCCTCTGAAGCTTTCTTT.

The chain is built from TRBV29-1 and TRBJ2-7, with D possibly TRBD1 on 7 matching bases. Germline assignment: CDR1 SQVTM and CDR2 ANQGSEA. The CDR3 loop spans 15 amino acids. V lost 5 bases, J lost 3 bases, and 20 bases lay in between. Here the CDR3 DNA reads TGCAGCGTTCGGGGAGGACAGGACCCTCTCTACGAGCAGTACTTC. It translates to CSVRGGQDPLYEQYF.

This clone was seen only once. The CDR3 region is CATSDHSQPQHF. CDR3 nucleotide sequence: TGTGCCACCAGTGATCACTCTCAGCCCCAGCATTTT. The chain joins TRBV24-1 to TRBJ1-5; the D is unclear. V lost 3 bases and J lost 6, with 5 bases in between. Germline CDR1 reads KGHDR; CDR2 reads SFDVKD. There are 12 residues in the CDR3.

The V and J genes are TRBV5-5 and TRBJ2-1; 8 bases align to TRBD2. The length of the CDR3 is 15 residues. With 2 bases clipped from V and 6 bases from J, the junction kept 7 bases outside the gene matches. Germline CDR1 and CDR2: SGHKS and YYEKEE (reference sequence). CDR3 DNA: TGTGCCAGCAGCTTAATAGCGGGGAGTTCCAATGAGCAGTTCTTC. The encoded protein is CASSLIAGSSNEQFF. Combining the CDR3 with reference TRBV5-5 and TRBJ2-1 gives the whole variable domain DAGVTQSPTHLIKTRGQQVTLRCSPISGHKSVSWYQQVLGQGPQFIFQYYEKEERGRGNFPDRFSARQFPNYSSELNVNALLLGDSALYLCASSLIAGSSNEQFFGPGTRLTVL.

The genes are TRBV25-1 and TRBJ1-5; no definite D call. This CDR3 is built from 13 residues. V gave up 3 bases and J gave up 4 bases, with 7 bases separating them. Germline V lookup: CDR1 MGHDK, CDR2 SYGVNS. DNA of the CDR3: TGTGCCAGCAGTGAGCCGGGTAATCAGCCCCAGCATTTT. Its translation is CASSEPGNQPQHF.

V gene TRBV19 combines with J gene TRBJ2-7; 8 bases align to TRBD1. The CDR3 has 12 residues. Trimming took 10 bases from V and 3 from J; bases not matched to a gene: 5. From germline, CDR1 is LNHDA and CDR2 SQIVND (reference sequence). The CDR3 DNA reads TGTGCCACCGGACAGGGAGACTACGAGCAGTACTTC. Its protein is CATGQGDYEQYF.

V and J are TRBV15 and TRBJ2-7, with D possibly matching TRBD1 (6 bases). The CDR3 totals 14 residues. In germline, CDR1 is LNHNV, CDR2 YYDKDF (reference sequence). Deletions cut 0 bases from V and 4 bases from J, with 10 bases between. The CDR3 nucleotides are TGTGCCACCAGCAGAGATCCCAGGGGTTACGAGCAGTACTTC. Translating gives CATSRDPRGYEQYF.

The chain combines TRBV6-2 or TRBV6-3 with TRBJ1-1; possible D gene TRBD1, 5 bases. Germline V gene lookup returns CDR1 MNHEY and CDR2 SVGEGT. Between the trimmed V and J ends, which lost 4 bases and 6 bases, there was a span of 15 bases. The CDR3 loop spans 14 amino acids. The CDR3 nucleotides are TGTGCCAGCAGTTGGGGATCGAGGGGTGCTGAAGCTTTCTTT. Protein sequence: CASSWGSRGAEAFF.

This clone showed up just once. This chain uses TRBV5-6 with TRBJ1-5; a possible D gene is TRBD1 (6 bases). The CDR3 has 14 amino acids. CDR1 is SGHDT, CDR2 YYEEEE, per germline. The germline V and J ends were trimmed by 0 bases and 6 bases, with 10 bases remaining between them. CDR3 nucleotide sequence: TGTGCCAGCAGCTTGGTGGGGGGCGGTCAGCCCCAGCATTTT. Translating it yields CASSLVGGGQPQHF.

The chain joins TRBV7-2 to TRBJ2-3, with 11 bases matching TRBD2. This CDR3 has 16 amino acids. From germline, CDR1 is SGHTA and CDR2 FQGNSA. V lost 2 bases, J lost 6 bases, and 7 bases stayed unmatched. The CDR3 sequence is CASSLQGTSGSDTQYF. CDR3 DNA sequence: TGTGCCAGCAGCTTACAGGGGACTAGCGGATCGGATACGCAGTATTTT.

This clone was seen a handful of times. This sequence joins TRBV3-1 (or the pseudogene TRBV3-2) and TRBJ1-2; TRBD1 is a possible D gene (5 bases). CDR1 LGHDT and CDR2 YNNKEL come from the germline V gene (reference sequence). V dropped 0 bases and J dropped 6 bases, with 14 bases sitting between them. This CDR3 is built from 15 residues. The CDR3: CASSQERGRANGYTF. DNA of the CDR3: TGTGCCAGCAGCCAAGAGAGGGGCAGGGCTAATGGCTACACCTTC.